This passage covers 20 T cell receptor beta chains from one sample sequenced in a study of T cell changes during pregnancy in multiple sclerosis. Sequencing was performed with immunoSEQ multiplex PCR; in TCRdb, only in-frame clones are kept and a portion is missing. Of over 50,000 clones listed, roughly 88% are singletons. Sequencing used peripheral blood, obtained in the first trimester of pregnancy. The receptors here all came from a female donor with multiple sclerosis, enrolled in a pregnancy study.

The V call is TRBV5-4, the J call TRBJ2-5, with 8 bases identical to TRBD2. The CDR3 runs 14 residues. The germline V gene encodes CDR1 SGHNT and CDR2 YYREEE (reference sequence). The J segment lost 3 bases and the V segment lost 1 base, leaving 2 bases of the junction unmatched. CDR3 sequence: CASSLTSGEETQYF. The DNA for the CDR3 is TGTGCCAGCAGCTTGACTAGCGGCGAAGAGACCCAGTACTTC.

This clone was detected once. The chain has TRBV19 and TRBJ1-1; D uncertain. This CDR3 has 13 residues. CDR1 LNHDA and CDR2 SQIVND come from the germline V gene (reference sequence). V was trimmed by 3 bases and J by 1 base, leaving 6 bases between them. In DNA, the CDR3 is TGTGCCAGTAGTATCTCTTGGAACACTGAAGCTTTCTTT. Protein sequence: CASSISWNTEAFF.

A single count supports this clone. CDR3 residues: CASSEGGWSEKLFF. The CDR3 region has the DNA TGTGCCAGCAGTGAAGGGGGCTGGAGTGAAAAACTGTTTTTT. This rearrangement joins TRBV6-1 to TRBJ1-4; maybe TRBD1 (5 bases). The CDR3 spans 14 residues. V was clipped by 1 base and J by 7 bases, with 10 bases between them. Germline lookup yields CDR1 MNHNS and CDR2 SASEGT.

The CDR3 DNA is TGTGCCAGCAGCGATCCCGGAGGGCCCGAGACCCAGTACTTC. It yields the protein CASSDPGGPETQYF. The chain recombines TRBV6-1 with TRBJ2-5; possibly TRBD2 for D (6 bases). This CDR3 spans 14 amino acids. Germline V lookup: CDR1 MNHNS, CDR2 SASEGT. Trimming took 6 bases from V and 5 from J, leaving 16 bases between them.

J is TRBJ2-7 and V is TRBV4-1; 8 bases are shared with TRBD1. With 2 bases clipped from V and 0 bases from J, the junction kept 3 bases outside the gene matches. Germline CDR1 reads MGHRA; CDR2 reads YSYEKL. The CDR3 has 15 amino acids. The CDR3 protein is CASSQTGGYSYEQYF. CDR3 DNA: TGCGCCAGCAGCCAAACAGGGGGTTACTCCTACGAGCAGTACTTC.

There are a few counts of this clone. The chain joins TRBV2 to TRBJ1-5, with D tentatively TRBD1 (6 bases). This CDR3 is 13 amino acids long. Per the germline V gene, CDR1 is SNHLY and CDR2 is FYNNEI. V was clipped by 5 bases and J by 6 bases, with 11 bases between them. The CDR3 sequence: CASSPGTSQPQHF. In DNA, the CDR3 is TGTGCCAGCAGTCCAGGGACAAGTCAGCCCCAGCATTTT.

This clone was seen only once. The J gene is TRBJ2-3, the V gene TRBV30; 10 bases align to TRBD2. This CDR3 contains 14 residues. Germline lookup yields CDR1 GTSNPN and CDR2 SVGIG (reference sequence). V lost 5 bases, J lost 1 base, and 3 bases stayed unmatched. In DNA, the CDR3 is TGTGCCTGGGATGGACTAGCGGGCACAGATACGCAGTATTTT. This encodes CAWDGLAGTDTQYF. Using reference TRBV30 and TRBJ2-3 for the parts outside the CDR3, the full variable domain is SQTIHQWPATLVQPVGSPLSLECTVEGTSNPNLYWYRQAAGRGLQLLFYSVGIGQISSEVPQNLSASRPQDRQFILSSKKLLLSDSGFYLCAWDGLAGTDTQYFGPGTRLTVL.

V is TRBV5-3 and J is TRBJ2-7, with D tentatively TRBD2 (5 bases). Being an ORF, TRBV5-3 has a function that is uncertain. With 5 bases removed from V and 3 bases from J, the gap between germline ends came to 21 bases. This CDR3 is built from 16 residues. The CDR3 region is CARSLKPRLAHYEQYF. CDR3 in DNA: TGTGCCAGAAGTTTAAAACCTAGGCTAGCTCACTACGAGCAGTACTTC.

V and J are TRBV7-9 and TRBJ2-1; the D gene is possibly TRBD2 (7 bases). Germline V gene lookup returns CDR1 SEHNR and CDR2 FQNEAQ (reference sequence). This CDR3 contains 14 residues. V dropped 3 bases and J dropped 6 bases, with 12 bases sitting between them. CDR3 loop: CASSFGRGGNEQFF. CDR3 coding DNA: TGTGCCAGCAGCTTTGGGAGGGGGGGCAATGAGCAGTTCTTC.

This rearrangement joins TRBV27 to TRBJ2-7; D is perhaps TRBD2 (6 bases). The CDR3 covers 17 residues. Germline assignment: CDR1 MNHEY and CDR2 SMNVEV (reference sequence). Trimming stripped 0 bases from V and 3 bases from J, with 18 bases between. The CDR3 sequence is CASSLSPVPGAGYEQYF. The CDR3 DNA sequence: TGTGCCAGCAGTTTATCCCCGGTCCCAGGAGCGGGCTACGAGCAGTACTTC.

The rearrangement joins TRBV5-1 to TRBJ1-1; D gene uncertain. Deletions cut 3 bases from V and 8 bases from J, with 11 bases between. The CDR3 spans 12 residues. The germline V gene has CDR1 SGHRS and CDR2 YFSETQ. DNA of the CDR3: TGCGCCAGCAGCTCCCCAGGTAACGAAGCTTTCTTT. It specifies CASSSPGNEAFF.

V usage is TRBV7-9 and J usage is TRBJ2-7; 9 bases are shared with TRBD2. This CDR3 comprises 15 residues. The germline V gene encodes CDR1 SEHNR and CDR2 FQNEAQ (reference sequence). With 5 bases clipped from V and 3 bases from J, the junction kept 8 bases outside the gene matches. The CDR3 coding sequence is TGTGCCAGCAGCCCCACCGGGACTAGCAGCTACGAGCAGTACTTC. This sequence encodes CASSPTGTSSYEQYF.

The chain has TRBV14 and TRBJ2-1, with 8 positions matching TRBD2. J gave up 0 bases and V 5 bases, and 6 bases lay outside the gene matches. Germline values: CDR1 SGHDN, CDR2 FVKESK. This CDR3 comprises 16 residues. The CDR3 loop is CASSSSGFRSYNEQFF. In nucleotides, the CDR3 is TGTGCCAGCAGCTCTAGCGGGTTCCGCTCCTACAATGAGCAGTTCTTC.

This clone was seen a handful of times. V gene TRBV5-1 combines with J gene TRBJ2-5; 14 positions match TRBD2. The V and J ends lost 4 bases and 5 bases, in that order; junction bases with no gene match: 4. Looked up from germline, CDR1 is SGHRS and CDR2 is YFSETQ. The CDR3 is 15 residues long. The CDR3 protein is CASSGGTSGSETQYF. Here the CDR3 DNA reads TGCGCCAGCAGCGGCGGGACTAGCGGGAGCGAGACCCAGTACTTC.

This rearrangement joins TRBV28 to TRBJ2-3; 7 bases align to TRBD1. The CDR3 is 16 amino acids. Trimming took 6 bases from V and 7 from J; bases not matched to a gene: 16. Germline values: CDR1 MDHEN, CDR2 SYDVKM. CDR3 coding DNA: TGTGCCAGCAGCCGTTCGACAGGGCGTGGGGGAAATACGCAGTATTTT. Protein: CASSRSTGRGGNTQYF.

CDR3 loop: CASSPGTGGEQYF. CDR3 DNA sequence: TGTGCCAGCTCACCCGGGACAGGGGGCGAGCAGTACTTC. The gene calls are TRBV18 and TRBJ2-7, with TRBD1 matching 11 bases. Trimming took 3 bases from V and 6 from J; bases not matched to a gene: 1. The length of the CDR3 is 13 residues. Germline V gene lookup returns CDR1 KGHSH and CDR2 LQKENI.

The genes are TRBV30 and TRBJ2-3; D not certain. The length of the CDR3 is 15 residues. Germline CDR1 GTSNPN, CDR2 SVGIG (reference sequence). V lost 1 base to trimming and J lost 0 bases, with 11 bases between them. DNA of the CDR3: TGTGCCTGGAGTGGAGGTATAGCTAGCACAGATACGCAGTATTTT. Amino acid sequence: CAWSGGIASTDTQYF.

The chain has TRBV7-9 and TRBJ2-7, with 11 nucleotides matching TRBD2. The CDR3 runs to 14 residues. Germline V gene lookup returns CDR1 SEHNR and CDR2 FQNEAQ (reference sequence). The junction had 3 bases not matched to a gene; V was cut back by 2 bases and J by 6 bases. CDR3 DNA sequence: TGTGCCAGCAGCTTATATGGGACTAGCGGCGAGCAGTACTTC. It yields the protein CASSLYGTSGEQYF.

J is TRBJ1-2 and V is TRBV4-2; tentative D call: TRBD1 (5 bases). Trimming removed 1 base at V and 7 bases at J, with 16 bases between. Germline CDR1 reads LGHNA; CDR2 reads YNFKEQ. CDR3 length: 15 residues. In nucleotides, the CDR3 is TGTGCCAGCAGCCAAGCTTTTCGGGGGGGGGTTGGCTACACCTTC. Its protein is CASSQAFRGGVGYTF.

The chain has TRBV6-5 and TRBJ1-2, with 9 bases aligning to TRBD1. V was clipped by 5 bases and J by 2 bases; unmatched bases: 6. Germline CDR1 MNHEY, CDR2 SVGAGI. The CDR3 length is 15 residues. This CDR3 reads CASSLSGQGNYGYTF. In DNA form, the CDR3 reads TGTGCCAGCAGTCTCTCGGGACAGGGAAACTATGGCTACACCTTC.